This T cell receptor (beta chain) stems from a study of T cell changes during pregnancy in multiple sclerosis. Germline CDR1 is SGDLS and CDR2 is YYNGEE. Losses at the gene ends were 4 bases for V and 4 bases for J; bases not matched to a gene: 15. The CDR3 totals 18 residues. Using immunoSEQ multiplex PCR, the repertoire was profiled, and TCRdb retains in-frame clones only, with some absent. The data hold 40,000 to 50,000 clones, with 90% to 95% observed a single time. This rearrangement joins TRBV9 to TRBJ2-2; TRBD2 matches at 8 bases. Sequences were derived from CD8+ T cells from peripheral blood mononuclear cells, sampled in the first trimester of pregnancy. The source is a female donor with multiple sclerosis, enrolled in a pregnancy study. CDR3 bases: TGTGCCAGCAGCCCCCCCGGTGGAGCGGGAGATAGCACCGGGGAGCTGTTTTTT. As protein: CASSPPGGAGDSTGELFF.